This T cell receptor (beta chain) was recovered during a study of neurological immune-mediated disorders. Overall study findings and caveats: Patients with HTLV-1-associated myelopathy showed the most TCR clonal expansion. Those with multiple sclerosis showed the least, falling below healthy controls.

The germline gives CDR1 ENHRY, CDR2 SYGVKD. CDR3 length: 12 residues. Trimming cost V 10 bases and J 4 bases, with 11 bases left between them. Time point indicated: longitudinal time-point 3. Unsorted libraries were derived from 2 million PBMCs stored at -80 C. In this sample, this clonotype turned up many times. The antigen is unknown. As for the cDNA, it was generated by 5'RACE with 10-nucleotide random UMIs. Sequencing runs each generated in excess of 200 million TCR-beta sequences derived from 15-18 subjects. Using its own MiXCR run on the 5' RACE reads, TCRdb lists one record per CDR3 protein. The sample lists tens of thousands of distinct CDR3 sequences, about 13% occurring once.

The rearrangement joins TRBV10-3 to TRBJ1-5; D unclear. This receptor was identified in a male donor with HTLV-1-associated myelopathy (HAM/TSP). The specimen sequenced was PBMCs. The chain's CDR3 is CATSPDNQPQHF. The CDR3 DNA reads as TGTGCCACCAGCCCCGATAATCAGCCCCAGCATTTT.